Listed below are T cell receptor beta chains from one sample, sequenced in a study of T cell responses to AZD1222 COVID-19 vaccine. The data were produced by immunoSEQ multiplex PCR, yet TCRdb's version contains in-frame clones alone and is incomplete. The table includes over 100,000 clones, roughly 90% detected once. Sequences were derived from peripheral blood, sampled on day 0 of AZD1222 vaccination. The receptors here all came from an adult in good health. Each CDR3 is given with its conserved first and last residue. The D gene is left open where the match is weak. A row's size may be missing; if present it is once, few, many or a size class.

NA,TRBJ2-1,TRBD2,TRBV20-1,TGCAGCGGGAGGACTTACAATGAGCAGTTCTTC,CSGRTYNEQFF
NA,TRBJ2-5,TRBD2,TRBV6-5,TGTGCCAGCACCGAGACTAGCTCCTACGAGACCCAGTACTTC,CASTETSSYETQYF
NA,TRBJ2-1,TRBD2,TRBV9,TGTGCCAGCAGCGTAGTAGGACTAGCGGACAATGAGCAGTTCTTC,CASSVVGLADNEQFF
NA,TRBJ2-1,NA,TRBV7-3,TGTGCCAGCAGCTTAACTAGCGGTAACAATGAGCAGTTCTTC,CASSLTSGNNEQFF
NA,TRBJ2-2,NA,TRBV5-1,TGCGCCAGCAGCTTGGAGGCTAGCGAGACCGGGGAGCTGTTTTTT,CASSLEASETGELFF
NA,TRBJ2-5,NA,TRBV5-1,TGCGCCAGCAGCTTGGGCACAGAATTCCAAGAGACCCAGTACTTC,CASSLGTEFQETQYF
NA,TRBJ2-1,NA,TRBV7-6,TGTGCCAGCAGGGCGGACCCCGGGACCCCGAGTGAGCAGTTCTTC,CASRADPGTPSEQFF
NA,TRBJ1-2,TRBD1,TRBV27,TGTGCCAGCAGTTTGATATTGGGACAGGGGGGGACTTTGGATGGCTACACCTTC,CASSLILGQGGTLDGYTF
NA,TRBJ2-5,TRBD1,TRBV24-1,TGTGCCACCAGTGATCCCCAGGGGGCAGGGGAGACCCAGTACTTC,CATSDPQGAGETQYF
NA,TRBJ1-4,NA,TRBV2,TGTGCCAGCAGTGGACGGGGTTATACGGCAACTAATGAAAAACTGTTTTTT,CASSGRGYTATNEKLFF
once,TRBJ1-4,NA,TRBV28,TGTGCCAGCAGTTTACACGAAAAACTGTTTTTT,CASSLHEKLFF
NA,TRBJ1-2,TRBD1,TRBV6-5,TGTGCCAGCAGCCCCGGACAGGGCGACTATGGCTACACCTTC,CASSPGQGDYGYTF
NA,TRBJ1-1,NA,TRBV7-3,TGTGCCAGCAGCTTAACGGGTGACAGGTTGAACACTGAAGCTTTCTTT,CASSLTGDRLNTEAFF